The next 13 T cell receptor beta chains were all read from a single sample in a study of molecular identifiers for immune sequencing clone quantification (dated by TCRdb to 2017 to 2018). Receptor libraries were prepared by PCR. The data were produced on an Illumina HiSeq 4000. The raw public data were reprocessed by TCRdb itself: fastp quality trimming at Q25, MiXCR clonotype calling, in-frame beta chains only. Rows with one shared CDR3 protein collapse into an entry with the most common genes and DNA. The sample table records about 640,000 distinct CDR3 sequences; about 20% of these occur just once. The ten most abundant clones make up 0.85% of the sample. Source material: naive CD8+ T cells from blood, with Jurkat cell RNA spiked in. Explained via the paper, the cell subset or site label denotes: FACS-sorted CD8+CD4-CCR7+CD45RA+ naive T cells. Receptor source: a human donor in good health. Some libraries in this study had Jurkat cell RNA spiked in.

The V call is TRBV7-9, the J call TRBJ1-2; 7 bases fit TRBD1. Germline trimming cut 0 bases from V and 0 bases from J; bases unmatched to any gene: 4. Germline CDR1 and CDR2: SEHNR and FQNEAQ (reference sequence). The CDR3 consists of 16 residues. CDR3 nucleotides: TGTGCCAGCAGCTTAGCCCGGGACAGCGCTAACTATGGCTACACCTTC. Translating it yields CASSLARDSANYGYTF.

Turning to this clonotype: No conserved phenylalanine or tryptophan is present at the end of the CDR3, so a read error is the likely explanation. The chain uses TRBV4-2 and TRBJ2-3; 7 positions match TRBD1. The CDR3 is made up of 15 amino acids. The V gene's germline CDR1 is LGHNA and CDR2 YNFKEQ. The CDR3 DNA follows: TGTGCCAGCAGCCCCCGGGACAGTGGCACGGATACGCAGTATTTG. Translating gives CASSPRDSGTDTQYL.

This clonotype was found many times. The rearrangement links TRBV20-1 to TRBJ1-1, with 7 bases that match TRBD1. Germline assignment: CDR1 DFQATT and CDR2 SNEGSKA (reference sequence). Losses at the gene ends were 0 bases for V and 5 bases for J; bases not matched to a gene: 6. The CDR3 has 14 amino acids. The CDR3 nucleotides are TGCAGTGCTAGAGAGGCAGGGGGGGGGACTGAAGCTTTCTTT. Translated, it gives CSAREAGGGTEAFF.

In its sample, this clonotype was seen many times. The CDR3 here is CASSLGGGILVASPFF. As DNA, the CDR3 is TGTGCCAGCAGCCTGGGAGGGGGTATTCTGGTCGCCTCCCCCTTCTTC. This sequence joins TRBV3-1 and TRBJ2-1; D perhaps matches TRBD2 (7 bases). Germline V gives CDR1 LGHDT, CDR2 YNNKEL (reference sequence). Trimming pared 4 bases from V and 16 bases from J, leaving 29 bases between. CDR3 size: 16 residues.

A few counts support this clonotype. V usage is TRBV7-9 and J usage is TRBJ2-7; 10 nucleotides agree with TRBD1. V dropped 5 bases and J dropped 1; count of bases not matched to a gene: 5. This CDR3 has 15 residues. CDR1 and CDR2 from the germline V gene are SEHNR and FQNEAQ (reference sequence). CDR3 in amino acids: CASSTGTGASYEQYF. CDR3 DNA: TGTGCCAGCAGCACCGGGACAGGGGCTTCCTACGAGCAGTACTTC.

The genes are TRBV19 and TRBJ2-2; D is undetermined. CDR1 and CDR2 (germline): LNHDA, SQIVND (reference sequence). Deletions cut 3 bases from V and 1 base from J, with 9 bases between. CDR3 length equals 15 residues. The CDR3 sequence is CASSIWVLNTGELFF. The CDR3 DNA follows: TGTGCCAGTAGTATTTGGGTTTTGAACACCGGGGAGCTGTTTTTT.

Of note for this clonotype: This may arise from a read error, as a much more abundant clone is one base away. The rearrangement links TRBV4-3 to TRBJ1-1; D call uncertain. The germline V and J ends were trimmed by 4 bases and 6 bases, with 15 bases remaining between them. Germline-derived CDR1 and CDR2 are LGHNA and YSLEER. The CDR3 contains 14 residues. CDR3 sequence: CASSRDRGRPEAFF. Written as DNA, the CDR3 is TGCGCCAGCAGCCGAGATCGAGGCAGACCTGAAGCTTTCTTT.

Details on this clonotype: This may come from a read error, since a much larger clone is one base off. V and J are TRBV20-1 and TRBJ2-3, with TRBD2 identical over 13 bases. The CDR3 loop spans 19 amino acids. J lost 6 bases, V lost 0 bases, and 15 bases had no gene match. Germline values: CDR1 DFQATT, CDR2 SNEGSKA (reference sequence). CDR3 sequence: CSARDRGDGTSGKADTQYF. As DNA, the CDR3 is TGCAGTGCTAGAGATCGGGGAGACGGGACTAGCGGGAAAGCGGATACGCAGTATTTT.

The sample holds a few counts of this clonotype. The V gene is TRBV19, the J gene TRBJ1-6; no clear D gene. V was cut by 5 bases and J by 14 bases, with 16 bases left in between. CDR1 is LNHDA, CDR2 SQIVND, per germline (reference sequence). The CDR3 loop spans 13 amino acids. The CDR3 reads CASSPGNPVTLHF. The DNA for the CDR3 is TGTGCCAGTAGTCCCGGGAATCCTGTCACCCTCCACTTT.

This clonotype has at least ten counts. The chain recombines TRBV12-3 or TRBV12-4 with TRBJ2-3; 11 bases agree with TRBD2. V lost 6 bases, J lost 6 bases, and 5 bases stayed unmatched. The CDR3 contains 14 residues. CDR3 sequence reads: CASSTSGGWDTQYF. The CDR3 DNA sequence: TGTGCCAGCAGCACTAGCGGGGGATGGGATACGCAGTATTTT.

This clonotype was counted many times. This chain connects TRBV27 to TRBJ2-3, with D unclear. Germline CDR1 reads MNHEY; CDR2 reads SMNVEV (reference sequence). With 7 bases removed from V and 1 base from J, the gap between germline ends came to 12 bases. The CDR3 has 14 residues. The CDR3 DNA sequence: TGTGCCAGCAACCCCCCCCTTGGCACAGATACGCAGTATTTT. Translating it yields CASNPPLGTDTQYF.

This chain joins TRBV27 and TRBJ2-7, with a possible D match to TRBD1 (6 bases). The ends were cut back, 3 bases at V and 3 bases at J, with 12 bases in the middle. This CDR3 region has 14 residues. Germline loops: CDR1 MNHEY, CDR2 SMNVEV (reference sequence). This CDR3 is CASSFQGTLYEQYF. The CDR3, as DNA: TGTGCCAGCAGTTTTCAGGGGACCCTCTACGAGCAGTACTTC.

This clonotype was observed a single time. The rearrangement links TRBV7-9 to TRBJ2-7; the D call may be TRBD1 or TRBD2 (5 bases each). Trimming took 4 bases from V and 7 from J, leaving 14 bases between them. Per germline, CDR1 SEHNR and CDR2 FQNEAQ (reference sequence). This CDR3 spans 13 amino acids. DNA for the CDR3: TGTGCCAGCAGCTCACCAGGGACCCGGGAGCAGTACTTC. This codes for CASSSPGTREQYF.